The 23 T cell receptor beta chains given below trace back to one sample, sequenced in a study of T cells in Graves' hyperthyroidism and ophthalmopathy. TCR beta CDR3 sequences were amplified from RNA transcripts. The TCR CDR3 was amplified in a first-round RT-PCR using the HTBI primer set. TCRdb ran MiXCR on the multiplex PCR reads and lists one entry per CDR3 protein. The sample has hundreds of thousands of distinct CDR3 sequences; around 15% are singletons. The sample taken for sequencing was blood. These receptors were obtained from a woman aged 18-29 years with Graves' hyperthyroidism.

This clonotype was picked up a small number of times. This rearrangement joins TRBV20-1 to TRBJ2-1; possibly TRBD1 for D (6 bases). V lost 2 bases to trimming and J lost 2 bases, with 10 bases between them. Looked up from germline, CDR1 is DFQATT and CDR2 is SNEGSKA (reference sequence). This CDR3 is 14 amino acids long. The CDR3 nucleotides read TGCAGTGCTAGATTAGGGGGTCCCTACAATGAGCAGTTCTTC. This sequence encodes CSARLGGPYNEQFF.

The chain recombines TRBV7-2 with TRBJ1-3; the match to TRBD1 covers 7 bases. This CDR3 has 16 residues. V was pared by 3 bases and J by 0 bases, with 5 bases of the junction left unmatched. Germline V gene data show CDR1 as SGHTA and CDR2 as FQGNSA. The CDR3 bases are TGTGCCAGCAGCTTGTGGGACAGTGTCTCTGGAAACACCATATATTTT. Its protein is CASSLWDSVSGNTIYF.

V is TRBV4-2 and J is TRBJ2-2; perhaps TRBD2 as D (6 bases). The V gene lost 2 bases and the J gene lost 0 bases, with 10 bases spanning the gap. Germline V gene data show CDR1 as LGHNA and CDR2 as YNFKEQ. This CDR3 region has 16 residues. The CDR3 DNA reads as TGTGCCAGCAGCCAAAGCGGGCTTACGAACACCGGGGAGCTGTTTTTT. As protein: CASSQSGLTNTGELFF.

This clonotype was seen at least ten times. The chain recombines TRBV5-1 with TRBJ2-7, with 7 nucleotides matching TRBD2. V dropped 0 bases and J dropped 3; count of bases not matched to a gene: 9. The CDR3 sequence is 16 residues long. Germline V gene data show CDR1 as SGHRS and CDR2 as YFSETQ. CDR3 nucleotide sequence: TGCGCCAGCAGCTTGGGGGATGCGGGAGCGGTCTACGAGCAGTACTTC. It translates to CASSLGDAGAVYEQYF.

This clonotype has at least ten counts. In nucleotides, the CDR3 is TGTGCCAGCAGTTACCTCGGGACTGCTAATGAAAAACTGTTTTTT. Protein product: CASSYLGTANEKLFF. The chain combines TRBV12-3 or TRBV12-4 with TRBJ1-4; a possible D gene is TRBD1 (5 bases). The CDR3 has 15 amino acids. Trimming took off 4 bases at V and 3 bases at J, with 12 bases between the two ends.

The chain combines TRBV20-1 with TRBJ2-2; D not certain. The CDR3 length is 12 residues. V lost 7 bases to trimming and J lost 2 bases, with 8 bases between them. The germline CDR1 and CDR2 sequences are DFQATT and SNEGSKA (reference sequence). The CDR3 DNA sequence: TGCAGTGTACAGCACAACACCGGGGAGCTGTTTTTT. Residues: CSVQHNTGELFF.

This clonotype occurred many times. The CDR3 DNA reads as TGTGCCTGGAGTAGGCTACTAAATTACAATGAGCAGTTCTTC. Residues: CAWSRLLNYNEQFF. This chain joins TRBV30 and TRBJ2-1; D unclear. The germline V and J ends were trimmed by 2 bases and 4 bases, with 12 bases remaining between them. The CDR3 totals 14 residues. Germline CDR1 reads GTSNPN; CDR2 reads SVGIG (reference sequence).

This clonotype was counted a few times. This sequence joins TRBV29-1 and TRBJ2-5; perhaps TRBD2 as D (5 bases). The CDR3 has 12 residues. Germline V gene lookup returns CDR1 SQVTM and CDR2 ANQGSEA. The germline V and J ends were trimmed by 7 bases and 5 bases, with 14 bases remaining between them. CDR3 in DNA: TGCAGCGCGGACGGGATGGTGGAGACCCAGTACTTC. Translation: CSADGMVETQYF.

The chain carries TRBV29-1 and TRBJ2-3; 12 nucleotides align to TRBD2. The V gene end was trimmed by 6 bases and the J gene end by 3 bases; junction bases not matched to a gene: 7. CDR1 and CDR2 (germline): SQVTM, ANQGSEA. The CDR3 is 15 residues long. The CDR3 nucleotides are TGCAGCGTCGCCCCTACTAGCGGGAGGACAGATACGCAGTATTTT. Translating gives CSVAPTSGRTDTQYF.

This clonotype was seen many times. V and J are TRBV30 and TRBJ1-1; weak D call: TRBD1 (5 bases). Germline assignment: CDR1 GTSNPN and CDR2 SVGIG (reference sequence). Trimming pared 3 bases from V and 7 bases from J, leaving 9 bases between. This CDR3 spans 11 amino acids. CDR3 protein: CAWRGRGEAFF. The CDR3 bases are TGTGCCTGGAGGGGGAGGGGTGAAGCTTTCTTT. The full variable domain, its missing parts supplied by reference TRBV30 and TRBJ1-1, is SQTIHQWPATLVQPVGSPLSLECTVEGTSNPNLYWYRQAAGRGLQLLFYSVGIGQISSEVPQNLSASRPQDRQFILSSKKLLLSDSGFYLCAWRGRGEAFFGQGTRLTVV.

This clonotype was observed at least ten times. The V gene is TRBV7-9, the J gene TRBJ2-1, with TRBD1 matching 8 bases. Trimming cost V 4 bases and J 2 bases; bases outside gene matches: 10. Germline CDR1 is SEHNR and CDR2 is FQNEAQ (reference sequence). CDR3 length: 17 amino acids. The CDR3 protein is CASSSHPGGLTYNEQFF. The CDR3 DNA reads TGTGCCAGCAGCTCCCACCCAGGGGGCCTTACCTACAATGAGCAGTTCTTC. Looking up the rest from reference TRBV7-9 and TRBJ2-1 gives the full variable domain: DTGVSQNPRHKITKRGQNVTFRCDPISEHNRLYWYRQTLGQGPEFLTYFQNEAQLEKSRLLSDRFSAERPKGSFSTLEIQRTEQGDSAMYLCASSSHPGGLTYNEQFFGPGTRLTVL.

This clonotype was observed at least ten times. This chain uses TRBV20-1 with TRBJ2-3, with TRBD2 as a possible D gene (5 bases). The germline CDR1 and CDR2 sequences are DFQATT and SNEGSKA (reference sequence). With 1 base removed from V and 0 bases from J, the gap between germline ends came to 17 bases. The CDR3 is 17 amino acids. The DNA of the CDR3 is TGCAGTGCTAGAGGGCCACAGAGCGGAAAAAGCACAGATACGCAGTATTTT. Translated, it gives CSARGPQSGKSTDTQYF.

This clonotype was seen ten or more times. The chain recombines TRBV18 with TRBJ1-1; D is unclear. The CDR3 extends over 14 amino acids. The germline CDR1 and CDR2 sequences are KGHSH and LQKENI. The germline V and J ends were trimmed by 6 bases and 1 base, with 12 bases remaining between them. CDR3 nucleotide sequence: TGTGCCAGCTCCCCTCCGGAGGGGAACACTGAAGCTTTCTTT. Translation: CASSPPEGNTEAFF.

The V and J genes are TRBV7-3 and TRBJ2-7; a possible D gene is TRBD1 (7 bases). In germline, CDR1 is SGHTA, CDR2 FQGTGA. V lost 7 bases and J 9 bases, leaving 22 bases between the germline ends. This CDR3 comprises 14 residues. This chain's CDR3 is CASTEGALNQLQYF. As DNA, the CDR3 is TGTGCCAGCACGGAGGGGGCCCTTAATCAGTTGCAGTACTTC.

The sample holds many counts of this clonotype. The V call is TRBV2, the J call TRBJ1-1; D possibly corresponds to TRBD1 (5 bases). Germline values: CDR1 SNHLY, CDR2 FYNNEI. V gave up 8 bases and J gave up 2 bases, with 21 bases separating them. CDR3 length equals 16 residues. DNA for the CDR3: TGTGCCAGCTTTCACGGGGGGGAGGACCTAAACACTGAAGCTTTCTTT. Its protein is CASFHGGEDLNTEAFF.

In this sample, this clonotype turned up many times. The V gene is TRBV12-3 or TRBV12-4, the J gene TRBJ2-7; TRBD2 is a possible D gene (7 bases). Trimming removed 2 bases at V and 2 bases at J, with 28 bases between. The CDR3 is 20 residues long. This CDR3 is CASSLRGAVVPSGIPYEQYF. The CDR3 nucleotides are TGTGCCAGCAGTTTACGGGGGGCTGTCGTACCCTCGGGAATCCCCTACGAGCAGTACTTC.

This clonotype was counted many times. The V gene is TRBV13, the J gene TRBJ2-1, with a possible D match to TRBD2 (6 bases). Germline V gene lookup returns CDR1 PRHDT and CDR2 FYEKMQ (reference sequence). CDR3 length: 13 residues. Trimming removed 3 bases at V and 13 bases at J, with 16 bases between. The CDR3 coding sequence is TGTGCCAGCAGCTTTGGGGGACTGCGGATACAGTTCTTC. This codes for CASSFGGLRIQFF.

This clonotype was counted a few times. The genes are TRBV5-6 and TRBJ2-1, with 13 bases fitting TRBD2. The CDR3 length is 17 residues. The junction had 9 bases not matched to a gene; V was cut back by 1 base and J by 8 bases. CDR1 is SGHDT, CDR2 YYEEEE, per germline. This chain's CDR3 is CASSLQLTSGRVHEQFF. Written as DNA, the CDR3 is TGTGCCAGCAGCTTGCAACTAACTAGCGGGAGGGTCCATGAGCAGTTCTTC.

This clonotype has just a few counts. The chain couples TRBV11-2 to TRBJ2-5, with 7 bases aligning to TRBD2. CDR1 is SGHAT and CDR2 is FQNNGV in the germline V gene. V was pared by 8 bases and J by 5 bases, with 8 bases of the junction left unmatched. The CDR3 length is 13 residues. CDR3 nucleotide sequence: TGTGCCAGCGGGAGCGGGGCCCTGGAGACCCAGTACTTC. Translating gives CASGSGALETQYF.

This clonotype has ten or more counts. The chain is built from TRBV4-1 and TRBJ2-3; D gene uncertain. The CDR3 loop spans 13 amino acids. Trimming pared 3 bases from V and 1 base from J, leaving 5 bases between. Per the germline V gene, CDR1 is MGHRA and CDR2 is YSYEKL. The CDR3 loop is CASSHPRTDTQYF. In nucleotides, the CDR3 is TGCGCCAGCAGCCACCCACGCACAGATACGCAGTATTTT.

The chain links TRBV4-1 to TRBJ1-2; no clear D. V lost 0 bases and J 4 bases, leaving 12 bases between the germline ends. The germline gives CDR1 MGHRA, CDR2 YSYEKL. CDR3 length: 15 residues. The CDR3 spells CASSQERTVGYGYTF. CDR3 DNA: TGCGCCAGCAGCCAAGAACGGACCGTCGGCTATGGCTACACCTTC.

This clonotype was seen many times. The chain joins TRBV10-3 to TRBJ1-3, with TRBD1 identical over 8 bases. The CDR3 spans 17 residues. Trimming took 6 bases from V and 4 from J; bases not matched to a gene: 14. Germline V lookup: CDR1 ENHRY, CDR2 SYGVKD. This CDR3 reads CAIRPSDRAGGGNTIYF. CDR3 coding DNA: TGTGCCATCAGACCTTCGGACAGGGCCGGAGGGGGAAACACCATATATTTT.

In this sample, this clonotype turned up many times. The genes are TRBV7-8 and TRBJ2-7, with 7 positions matching TRBD1. CDR1 is SGHVS, CDR2 FQNEAQ, per germline. V was pared by 3 bases and J by 3 bases, with 11 bases of the junction left unmatched. The CDR3 loop spans 16 amino acids. The CDR3 here is CASSFPNTGVGYEQYF. Here the CDR3 DNA reads TGTGCCAGCAGCTTTCCCAATACAGGGGTGGGCTACGAGCAGTACTTC.